This TCR beta chain derives from a study of Tregs in tolerant kidney transplant recipients. Study results and caveats: Tregs expanded with activated donor B cells seemed most donor-specific.

Points on this clone: Its target is not known.

Thawed PBMCs were FACS-sorted into unstimulated CD4+CD25+CD127- regulatory T cells, CD4+CD25- non-regulatory cells, CD4 and CD8 cells. Only in-frame clones appear in the TCRdb table, and some are missing; sequencing was by immunoSEQ multiplex PCR. The profile shows about 56,000 clones, 83% of them singletons. The sample consisted of CD4+ T cells from blood. The TCR sequence derives from a human donor in good health.

The CDR3 nucleotides read TGTGCCAGCACCCCCGTCGACAGGGTGGGCGAGCAGTACTTC. Residues: CASTPVDRVGEQYF. The chain combines TRBV6-6 with TRBJ2-7, with 7 bases fitting TRBD1. Germline V CDR1 and CDR2: MNHNY, SVGAGI (reference sequence). V dropped 7 bases and J dropped 6; count of bases not matched to a gene: 12. The CDR3 spans 14 residues.